This TCR beta chain was found in a study of blood T cell repertoires in COVID-19. About the study: The study drew acute and convalescent COVID-19 samples from the United States, Italy and Spain.

This clone was detected a few times. CDR3 length: 15 amino acids. In germline, CDR1 is LGHDT, CDR2 YNNKEL (reference sequence). V trimming: 10 bases; J trimming: 3 bases; junction bases outside the gene matches: 14. Source study methods: Estimated nucleated cell counts came from reference gene primer amplification. The data were produced by immunoSEQ multiplex PCR, yet TCRdb's version contains in-frame clones alone and is incomplete. That table supplies the V and J calls and clone size; D and trimming were determined from the DNA. The data hold 59,000 or so clones, with around 81% observed a single time.

The clonotype was recovered from an elderly woman with active or convalescent COVID-19. The V call is TRBV3-1 (or the pseudogene TRBV3-2), the J call TRBJ1-2; 7 bases line up with TRBD1. The sequenced material came from peripheral blood. CDR3 in amino acids: CANPGTDIKDYGYTF. CDR3 sequence (DNA): TGTGCCAACCCAGGGACAGACATAAAGGACTATGGCTACACCTTC.